These 10 T cell receptor beta chains share one sample of origin, sequenced in a study of shared clonotypes between healthy human individuals. Repertoires were generated with immunoSEQ multiplex PCR, while TCRdb's copy carries only in-frame clones and drops some. The sample carries about 2.1 million clones, 93% recorded once. Naive CD8 cells lacked CD45RO and underwent positive selection for CCR7, leaving out terminally differentiated effector memory CD45RA+ cells. The specimen sequenced was naive CD8+ T cells from PBMCs. These receptor sequences come from a man between 18 and 35 years old in good health. Some clones in this sample may be carry-over from other donors' samples.

The chain links TRBV27 to TRBJ2-1; 9 bases align to TRBD2. CDR1 and CDR2 from the germline V gene are MNHEY and SMNVEV (reference sequence). V gave up 8 bases and J gave up 2 bases; unmatched junction bases: 7. This CDR3 contains 15 residues. CDR3 in DNA: TGTGCCAGCGGCGCGGGCGGGAGGGCCTACAATGAGCAGTTCTTC. It yields the protein CASGAGGRAYNEQFF.

This chain's CDR3 is CASSPRTAAYEQYF. The DNA of the CDR3 is TGCGCCAGCAGTCCACGGACGGCAGCCTACGAGCAGTACTTC. This chain joins TRBV10-2 and TRBJ2-7; D not certain. This CDR3 region has 14 residues. CDR1 WSHSY and CDR2 SAAADI come from the germline V gene. V gave up 5 bases and J gave up 2 bases, with 13 bases separating them.

V gene TRBV27 combines with J gene TRBJ2-5, with D unclear. The DNA end lines up better with TRBJ2-7; the J call may be wrong. The CDR3 extends over 15 amino acids. Looked up from germline, CDR1 is MNHEY and CDR2 is SMNVEV (reference sequence). The DNA for the CDR3 is TGTGCCAGCAGTTTATCCCAGAACCCTCTCTACGAGCAGTACTTC. Amino acids: CASSLSQNPLYEQYF.

The chain recombines TRBV2 with TRBJ2-5, with 9 bases lining up with TRBD1. The germline V gene encodes CDR1 SNHLY and CDR2 FYNNEI. The junction had 3 bases not matched to a gene; V was cut back by 0 bases and J by 1 base. The CDR3 contains 16 residues. CDR3 loop: CASSEATGGRQETQYF. The CDR3 DNA reads TGTGCCAGCAGTGAAGCGACAGGGGGGCGCCAAGAGACCCAGTACTTC.

This sequence joins TRBV28 and TRBJ1-6; the D gene is possibly TRBD1 (6 bases). The CDR3 runs to 15 residues. Germline loops: CDR1 MDHEN, CDR2 SYDVKM. V was trimmed by 5 bases and J by 7 bases, leaving 15 bases between them. The CDR3 coding sequence is TGTGCCAGCAGTGAAACACAGGGTGCCAATTCACCCCTCCACTTT. Translated, it gives CASSETQGANSPLHF.

Note on this clone: The junction departs from the called germline gene at one end, perhaps through a read error. The V call is TRBV9, the J call TRBJ2-1; unclear D gene. The CDR3 totals 15 residues. Per the germline V gene, CDR1 is SGDLS and CDR2 is YYNGEE. The CDR3 is CASSVGSRPHDEQFF. The DNA of the CDR3 is TGTGCCAGCAGCGTAGGTTCCAGGCCGCACGATGAGCAATTCTTC.

V and J are TRBV27 and TRBJ2-1; D may be TRBD1 (5 bases). The CDR3 loop spans 14 amino acids. The V gene lost 6 bases and the J gene lost 0 bases, with 9 bases spanning the gap. Per germline, CDR1 MNHEY and CDR2 SMNVEV (reference sequence). The CDR3 coding sequence is TGTGCCAGCAGCCACAGGAGCTCCTACAATGAGCAGTTCTTC. Protein: CASSHRSSYNEQFF.

The V call is TRBV7-9, the J call TRBJ1-2, with D perhaps matching TRBD1 (5 bases). The CDR3 is 14 amino acids. The V and J ends lost 5 bases and 2 bases respectively, with 12 bases between them. Per the germline V gene, CDR1 is SEHNR and CDR2 is FQNEAQ (reference sequence). This CDR3 reads CASSQGDSNYGYTF. In DNA, the CDR3 is TGTGCCAGCAGCCAAGGGGACTCCAACTATGGCTACACCTTC.

V and J are TRBV7-9 and TRBJ2-3; no firm D call. Germline lookup yields CDR1 SEHNR and CDR2 FQNEAQ (reference sequence). The CDR3 has 16 amino acids. Trimming removed 3 bases at V and 2 bases at J, with 15 bases between. Here the CDR3 DNA reads TGTGCCAGCAGCTTTTCGACGGGCGGAGTCACAGATACGCAGTATTTT. Its protein product is CASSFSTGGVTDTQYF.

The CDR3 loop is CASSLVGTGGDTQYF. In DNA form, the CDR3 reads TGTGCCAGCAGCTTAGTGGGGACAGGAGGTGACACGCAGTATTTT. The V call is TRBV7-3, the J call TRBJ2-3; 8 nucleotides agree with TRBD1. Per germline, CDR1 SGHTA and CDR2 FQGTGA. This CDR3 is built from 15 residues. J gave up 9 bases and V 2 bases, and 10 bases lay outside the gene matches.